This TCR beta chain was recovered during a study of blood T cells in healthy people across ages. Whole-study results and caveats: The fall in TCR beta diversity per million T cells was roughly linear with age. Relative to aged donors, long-lived donors carried more naive CD4+ cells and displayed higher diversity.

Germline CDR1 is MNHEY and CDR2 is SMNVEV (reference sequence). V lost 4 bases to trimming and J lost 2 bases; unmatched junction nucleotides: 4. The CDR3 runs to 15 residues. To note about this clonotype: Its antigen is currently unknown.

Sample-barcoded 5' priming and a J-beta primer mix drove a second PCR of about 6 to 12 cycles. A template-switch adaptor with 12 random nucleotides tagged each cDNA molecule. TCRdb recomputed calls from the 5' RACE reads with MiXCR, one row per CDR3 protein. The sample lists hundreds of thousands of distinct CDR3 sequences, 24% occurring once. These data were likewise used in another study, on T cells of mothers and their children. That paper adds: Researchers put all of the extracted RNA into cDNA synthesis, using approximately 1.5 ug per 15 ul.

Sequencing was carried out using blood. This sequence was found in a boy aged 5 to 17 in good health. The chain has TRBV27 and TRBJ2-7, with 11 positions matching TRBD2. CDR3 in amino acids: CASSSTSGTTYEQYF. The CDR3 DNA reads TGTGCCAGCAGTTCGACTAGCGGGACTACCTACGAGCAGTACTTC.